Below, 11 T cell receptor beta chains from the same sample are listed, as sequenced in a study of blood T cell repertoires in COVID-19. Measured with immunoSEQ multiplex PCR; TCRdb has only the in-frame clones, and not every one. The sample contains 140,000 to 150,000 clones, 80% to 90% of which appear only once. Material: peripheral blood. The receptor source for this set is a middle-aged man who had recovered from COVID-19.

This sequence joins TRBV6-2 or TRBV6-3 and TRBJ2-1, with D perhaps TRBD1 (5 bases). This CDR3 has 16 residues. The germline gives CDR1 MNHEY, CDR2 SVGEGT. Between the trimmed V and J ends, which lost 2 bases and 2 bases, there was a span of 13 bases. The CDR3 coding sequence is TGTGCCAGCAGTTACGGGGCAGGAAGGACCTACAATGAGCAGTTCTTC. Translating it yields CASSYGAGRTYNEQFF.

The chain uses TRBV4-2 and TRBJ2-7; 10 nucleotides align to TRBD2. The CDR3 is 18 amino acids. The V and J ends lost 3 bases and 0 bases, in that order; junction bases with no gene match: 11. Germline CDR1 LGHNA, CDR2 YNFKEQ. Here the CDR3 reads CASSQPPDQRGGSYEQYF. CDR3 nucleotide sequence: TGTGCCAGCAGCCAGCCGCCCGATCAGCGGGGGGGCTCCTACGAGCAGTACTTC.

The chain is built from TRBV30 and TRBJ1-1; 8 bases are shared with TRBD1. This CDR3 is 18 amino acids long. CDR1 and CDR2 (germline): GTSNPN, SVGIG (reference sequence). J lost 0 bases, V lost 4 bases, and 16 bases had no gene match. The CDR3 DNA follows: TGTGCCTGGACCACCCCAGGGGGCGCGACAAACTTGAACACTGAAGCTTTCTTT. It yields the protein CAWTTPGGATNLNTEAFF.

Only a few counts were recorded for this clone. J is TRBJ1-4 and V is TRBV6-1; D is perhaps TRBD1 (5 bases). The germline gives CDR1 MNHNS, CDR2 SASEGT. This CDR3 region has 14 residues. Trimming left V 2 bases short and J 8 bases short, with 12 bases between. CDR3 loop: CASSEKVGGEKLFF. The CDR3 DNA is TGTGCCAGCAGTGAAAAAGTCGGGGGGGAAAAACTGTTTTTT.

The chain recombines TRBV4-2 with TRBJ2-3; a possible D gene is TRBD2 (6 bases). Germline lookup yields CDR1 LGHNA and CDR2 YNFKEQ. V was shortened by 2 bases and J by 1 base, with 19 bases between the two germline ends. The CDR3 consists of 18 residues. CDR3 region: CASSQTRAAGYGTDTQYF. CDR3 in DNA: TGTGCCAGCAGCCAAACCCGGGCGGCGGGGTATGGCACAGATACGCAGTATTTT.

The chain is built from TRBV27 and TRBJ2-7; the match to TRBD2 covers 8 bases. Germline CDR1 reads MNHEY; CDR2 reads SMNVEV (reference sequence). There are 16 residues in the CDR3. V shed 2 bases and J 5 bases; nucleotides not matched to a gene: 11. The CDR3 nucleotides are TGTGCCAGCAGTTTAGCGGCTAGCGGGCTTGTCGACGAGCAGTACTTC. The encoded protein is CASSLAASGLVDEQYF.

This chain connects TRBV29-1 to TRBJ2-3; 8 bases fit TRBD2. The germline gives CDR1 SQVTM, CDR2 ANQGSEA. Trimming at V came to 4 bases and at J to 2 bases, leaving 5 bases not matched to a gene. The CDR3 extends over 14 amino acids. In DNA, the CDR3 is TGCAGCGTTGTGGGGACTAGAGTCACAGATACGCAGTATTTT. Protein sequence: CSVVGTRVTDTQYF.

J is TRBJ1-2 and V is TRBV7-9, with D unclear. The CDR3 has 13 residues. The germline V gene has CDR1 SEHNR and CDR2 FQNEAQ (reference sequence). Trimming shortened V by 3 bases and J by 7 bases, and 12 bases separated the two germline ends. The CDR3 sequence: CASSLEAEAGYTF. The DNA for the CDR3 is TGTGCCAGCAGCTTGGAGGCGGAGGCTGGCTACACCTTC.

The sample holds a few counts of this clone. The J gene is TRBJ2-5, the V gene TRBV18; possible D gene TRBD2, 7 bases. The CDR3 loop spans 15 amino acids. Germline values: CDR1 KGHSH, CDR2 LQKENI. V was cut by 2 bases and J by 4 bases, with 14 bases left in between. The CDR3 loop reads CASSPRLGGAETQYF. The DNA for the CDR3 is TGTGCCAGCTCACCAAGACTGGGGGGGGCAGAGACCCAGTACTTC.

The chain employs TRBV4-3 and TRBJ2-2; 8 bases agree with TRBD1. The V gene end was trimmed by 5 bases and the J gene end by 3 bases; junction bases not matched to a gene: 5. In germline, CDR1 is LGHNA, CDR2 YSLEER. The CDR3 spans 15 residues. CDR3 in amino acids: CASSVRQGYTGELFF. For the CDR3, the DNA is TGCGCCAGCAGCGTACGACAGGGGTACACCGGGGAGCTGTTTTTT.

The chain couples TRBV5-4 to TRBJ2-4; 8 nucleotides match TRBD2. Looked up from germline, CDR1 is SGHNT and CDR2 is YYREEE (reference sequence). V shed 4 bases, J shed 0 bases, and the junction held 12 bases outside the gene matches. The CDR3 runs to 18 residues. This chain's CDR3 is CASSRVTSGDLAKNIQYF. The CDR3 region has the DNA TGTGCCAGCAGCCGGGTTACTAGCGGAGACCTAGCCAAAAACATTCAGTACTTC.